This T cell receptor (beta chain) was sequenced during a study of radiation and T cells in renal cell carcinoma. The CDR3 extends over 16 amino acids. Deletions cut 2 bases from V and 2 bases from J, with 15 bases between. Germline assignment: CDR1 SGHTA and CDR2 FQGNSA. The time point was: blood 4 weeks post-SBRT, at nephrectomy. Treatment reported: 15 Gy SBRT to primary tumor, nephrectomy 4 weeks later. Nephrectomy followed 15 Gy stereotactic body radiation by 4 weeks. Radiation-treated patients gave blood at baseline, week 2 and week 4. The tumor was a clear cell renal cell carcinoma. Data came from immunoSEQ multiplex PCR; TCRdb stores just in-frame clones and leaves some out. Among about 77,000 clones, approximately 82% were seen once, and the ten largest hold about 2.4%.

Sequenced here: blood, sampled from a patient whose treatment included radiotherapy and nephrectomy. This clonotype originated in an older woman with renal cell carcinoma. V is TRBV7-2 and J is TRBJ2-5, with D perhaps TRBD2 (6 bases). The CDR3 DNA reads TGTGCCAGCAGCTTAAATCTTTGTAGCGGTCAAGAGACCCAGTACTTC. This gives the protein CASSLNLCSGQETQYF.